This paragraph reports one T cell receptor beta chain. The data were produced by immunoSEQ multiplex PCR, yet TCRdb's version contains in-frame clones alone and is incomplete. The sample yields about 16,000 clones, just under 97% seen once. The data were taken from a study of a mutant IDH1 vaccine in newly diagnosed glioma. On the study more broadly: Every participant had undergone radiotherapy, temozolomide, or both before, and most underwent both.

CDR1 SGDLS and CDR2 YYNGEE come from the germline V gene. The germline V and J ends were trimmed by 6 bases and 0 bases, with 15 bases remaining between them. The CDR3 is 15 residues long. Sample time point: baseline, week 1 (first vaccination visit). Treatment specified: pre-vaccination baseline after standard-of-care therapy. The V gene is TRBV9, the J gene TRBJ2-5, with TRBD1 as a possible D gene (5 bases). The material sequenced was peripheral blood mononuclear cells (PBMCs), taken from a glioma patient treated with radiotherapy, temozolomide or both. The TCR sequence derives from a young woman with glioma. Some clones in this sample may be carry-over from other donors' samples. Written as DNA, the CDR3 is TGTGCCAGCAACGCTCTAGGCAGGGACCAAGAGACCCAGTACTTC. This translates into CASNALGRDQETQYF.